A single sample gave rise to the 26 T cell receptor beta chains below, sequenced in a study of blood T cells in healthy people across ages. The second PCR ran about 7 to 12 cycles with a sample-barcoded 5' primer and J-beta primers. TCRdb re-derived calls from the 5' RACE reads in MiXCR, one entry per CDR3 protein. This sample has more than 750,000 distinct CDR3 sequences, with under 35% found just once. These sequences were also reported in another study, on T cells of mothers and their children.

Sequenced material: blood. The receptors were sampled from a woman aged 40 to 55 in good health.

This clonotype was found many times. V gene TRBV14 combines with J gene TRBJ2-1, with 11 bases aligning to TRBD2. The CDR3 loop spans 15 amino acids. Germline CDR1 is SGHDN and CDR2 is FVKESK. Trimming at V came to 0 bases and at J to 14 bases, leaving 9 bases not matched to a gene. CDR3 nucleotides: TGTGCCAGCAGCCAAGATCTAGCGGGGGGCCGGTCGGAGTTCTTC. Translated: CASSQDLAGGRSEFF.

This chain joins TRBV18 and TRBJ1-4; 7 bases agree with TRBD1. In germline, CDR1 is KGHSH, CDR2 LQKENI. The CDR3 contains 14 residues. The junction had 12 bases not matched to a gene; V was cut back by 3 bases and J by 14 bases. CDR3 region: CASSPGQYPKRLFF. Here the CDR3 DNA reads TGTGCCAGCTCACCGGGACAGTACCCTAAAAGGCTGTTTTTT.

This clonotype showed up just a few times. The chain uses TRBV6-6 and TRBJ1-2; D remains ambiguous. Per germline, CDR1 MNHNY and CDR2 SVGAGI (reference sequence). Trimming pared 9 bases from V and 4 bases from J, leaving 12 bases between. The CDR3 spans 12 residues. The DNA of the CDR3 is TGTGCCAGTCGGGAGGTTCCCTATGGCTACACCTTC. Translation: CASREVPYGYTF.

This clonotype appeared a few times. The V gene is TRBV18, the J gene TRBJ2-5; the D gene is possibly TRBD1 (5 bases). V shed 2 bases and J shed 5 bases, with 12 bases lying between them. Germline values: CDR1 KGHSH, CDR2 LQKENI. The CDR3 contains 14 residues. CDR3 sequence reads: CASSPARASETQYF. CDR3 nucleotide sequence: TGTGCCAGCTCACCAGCCAGGGCTTCGGAGACCCAGTACTTC.

This clonotype turned up a few times. The chain combines TRBV20-1 with TRBJ1-2; D may be TRBD1 (6 bases). The V end lost 3 bases, the J end lost 5 bases, and 22 bases lay between the germline ends. Germline CDR1 is DFQATT and CDR2 is SNEGSKA (reference sequence). CDR3 length: 16 amino acids. Here the CDR3 DNA reads TGCAGTGCTAGCCCGAGAGGTATCAGGGGAGAGTATGGCTACACCTTC. Translation gives CSASPRGIRGEYGYTF.

This clonotype was observed a single time. The chain combines TRBV24-1 with TRBJ1-4; a weak D match, TRBD1 (5 bases). CDR3 length: 14 amino acids. The germline gives CDR1 KGHDR, CDR2 SFDVKD. V was shortened by 3 bases and J by 6 bases, with 10 bases between the two germline ends. DNA for the CDR3: TGTGCCACCAGTGATCCGCAGGGCGATGAAAAACTGTTTTTT. Translation gives CATSDPQGDEKLFF.

The sample holds many counts of this clonotype. The genes are TRBV7-9 and TRBJ2-5; TRBD1 aligns across 8 bases. CDR1 is SEHNR and CDR2 is FQNEAQ in the germline V gene (reference sequence). V trimming: 6 bases; J trimming: 4 bases; junction bases outside the gene matches: 7. The CDR3 runs 14 residues. The CDR3 here is CASSIGQGRETQYF. Written as DNA, the CDR3 is TGTGCCAGCAGTATCGGACAGGGCCGAGAGACCCAGTACTTC.

V gene TRBV4-3 combines with J gene TRBJ1-1, with D perhaps matching TRBD1 (6 bases). This CDR3 has 13 amino acids. V was shortened by 0 bases and J by 10 bases, with 12 bases between the two germline ends. Germline CDR1 LGHNA, CDR2 YSLEER. CDR3 sequence: CASSQDQHRAAFF. CDR3 sequence (DNA): TGCGCCAGCAGCCAAGATCAGCACAGGGCAGCTTTCTTT.

The chain recombines TRBV2 with TRBJ2-1; TRBD2 agrees at 9 bases. This CDR3 comprises 15 residues. V was pared by 5 bases and J by 0 bases, with 2 bases of the junction left unmatched. Germline lookup yields CDR1 SNHLY and CDR2 FYNNEI. The CDR3 here is CASSTRGGSYNEQFF. The CDR3 nucleotides are TGTGCCAGCAGTACGCGGGGGGGCTCCTACAATGAGCAGTTCTTC.

The chain links TRBV29-1 to TRBJ2-2, with TRBD2 identical over 7 bases. The CDR3 loop spans 15 amino acids. V was clipped by 7 bases and J by 1 base; unmatched bases: 9. The germline V gene encodes CDR1 SQVTM and CDR2 ANQGSEA. The CDR3 coding sequence is TGCAGCGGTAGGGAGGGGCCGGAGAACACCGGGGAGCTGTTTTTT. Amino acids: CSGREGPENTGELFF.

This clonotype appeared many times. CDR3: CASSLVAGHNQPQHF. In nucleotides, the CDR3 is TGTGCCAGCAGCTTAGTTGCAGGGCACAATCAGCCCCAGCATTTT. The chain employs TRBV7-2 and TRBJ1-5, with a possible D match to TRBD1 (5 bases). The CDR3 loop spans 15 amino acids. Per the germline V gene, CDR1 is SGHTA and CDR2 is FQGNSA. Trimming took off 1 base at V and 3 bases at J, with 10 bases between the two ends.

This clonotype was seen repeatedly, ten times or more. As DNA, the CDR3 is TGTGCCAGCAGCTTCGGACACCACCAAGAGACCCAGTACTTC. Its translation: CASSFGHHQETQYF. This chain links TRBV7-3 with TRBJ2-5; weak D call: TRBD1 (5 bases). Germline CDR1 and CDR2: SGHTA and FQGTGA. This CDR3 has 14 amino acids. Trimming stripped 3 bases from V and 0 bases from J, with 8 bases between.

V is TRBV28 and J is TRBJ2-7; either TRBD1 or TRBD2 may supply D (5 bases each). CDR3 length: 14 residues. CDR1 is MDHEN, CDR2 SYDVKM, per germline. The V gene lost 7 bases and the J gene lost 1 base, with 14 bases spanning the gap. CDR3 nucleotides: TGTGCCAGCACCGTCCAGGGCGGGTCCTACGAGCAGTACTTC. It specifies CASTVQGGSYEQYF.

The V call is TRBV27, the J call TRBJ1-1; D is uncertain. CDR1 and CDR2 (germline): MNHEY, SMNVEV (reference sequence). V lost 2 bases to trimming and J lost 4 bases, with 11 bases between them. The length of the CDR3 is 14 residues. Here the CDR3 reads CASSLGEGSTEAFF. The CDR3 DNA is TGTGCCAGCAGTTTAGGGGAGGGAAGCACTGAAGCTTTCTTT.

This clonotype was counted once. J is TRBJ2-5 and V is TRBV29-1; TRBD2 is a possible D gene (6 bases). The V end lost 7 bases, the J end lost 11 bases, and 26 bases lay between the germline ends. The CDR3 contains 14 residues. Germline CDR1 and CDR2: SQVTM and ANQGSEA. The CDR3 DNA follows: TGCAGCGCTGGAGGCGGGGAGACACACTACGATCAGTACTTC. Its protein is CSAGGGETHYDQYF.

This chain uses TRBV11-2 with TRBJ2-1; 9 bases are a match to TRBD2. CDR3 length equals 16 residues. The germline V gene encodes CDR1 SGHAT and CDR2 FQNNGV. The V segment lost 0 bases and the J segment 13 bases; nucleotides outside the gene matches: 13. The CDR3 loop is CASSLDSRLAGPKQFF. Written as DNA, the CDR3 is TGTGCCAGCAGCTTAGATAGTAGGCTAGCGGGGCCTAAACAGTTCTTC.

The chain has TRBV20-1 and TRBJ2-3; the match to TRBD1 covers 8 bases. Unmatched junction bases numbered 8, after V lost 6 bases and J lost 0 bases. The CDR3 runs 15 residues. Germline CDR1 and CDR2: DFQATT and SNEGSKA (reference sequence). CDR3 in DNA: TGCAGTGCCGGGGGACAGGCGATTAGCACAGATACGCAGTATTTT. Translation gives CSAGGQAISTDTQYF.

This chain uses TRBV7-8 with TRBJ1-1, with D unresolved. CDR3 length: 16 residues. Trimming cost V 1 base and J 0 bases, with 12 bases left between them. Looked up from germline, CDR1 is SGHVS and CDR2 is FQNEAQ. CDR3 protein: CASSLEGSTVNTEAFF. In nucleotides, the CDR3 is TGTGCCAGCAGCTTAGAAGGGAGTACCGTGAACACTGAAGCTTTCTTT.

This clonotype was observed a few times. The chain joins TRBV24-1 to TRBJ2-1; perhaps TRBD2 as D (6 bases). From germline, CDR1 is KGHDR and CDR2 SFDVKD. The V end lost 7 bases, the J end lost 2 bases, and 17 bases lay between the germline ends. The CDR3 runs to 16 residues. CDR3 in amino acids: CATSEGAGRAYNEQFF. The CDR3 DNA reads TGTGCCACCAGCGAGGGAGCGGGCAGGGCCTACAATGAGCAGTTCTTC.

V is TRBV2 and J is TRBJ2-1; D is ambiguous. Trimming took off 3 bases at V and 0 bases at J, with 15 bases between the two ends. Germline CDR1 and CDR2: SNHLY and FYNNEI. This CDR3 region has 17 residues. The CDR3 DNA reads as TGTGCCAGCAGTGATCGAGCGCTATCGAGCTCCTACAATGAGCAGTTCTTC. Its protein is CASSDRALSSSYNEQFF.

This clonotype showed up many times. The V and J genes are TRBV3-1 and TRBJ2-4; D not certain. The CDR3 has 12 amino acids. Trimming removed 5 bases at V and 5 bases at J, with 7 bases between. The germline V gene has CDR1 LGHDT and CDR2 YNNKEL (reference sequence). CDR3 amino acids: CASSFQQNIQYF. The CDR3 DNA reads as TGTGCCAGCAGCTTCCAACAAAACATTCAGTACTTC.

The sample holds a few counts of this clonotype. The chain joins TRBV20-1 to TRBJ1-1; D is perhaps TRBD1 (5 bases). CDR1 and CDR2 (germline): DFQATT, SNEGSKA (reference sequence). The CDR3 totals 15 residues. Deletions cut 0 bases from V and 2 bases from J, with 13 bases between. CDR3 in DNA: TGCAGTGCTAGAGAGGCAGGGTCGGATAACACTGAAGCTTTCTTT. Translation: CSAREAGSDNTEAFF.

Remarks on this clonotype: A much larger clone differs by one base, so this may be a read error. V usage is TRBV14 and J usage is TRBJ1-3; D not certain. Germline-derived CDR1 and CDR2 are SGHDN and FVKESK. CDR3 size: 12 residues. The V gene lost 7 bases and the J gene lost 1 base, with 5 bases spanning the gap. CDR3 loop: CASKGSGNTIYF. Written as DNA, the CDR3 is TGTGCCAGCAAAGGGTCTGGAAACACCATATATTTT.

V gene TRBV9 combines with J gene TRBJ2-3; weak D call: TRBD2 (5 bases). V was shortened by 4 bases and J by 9 bases, with 12 bases between the two germline ends. This CDR3 has 12 amino acids. Germline CDR1 is SGDLS and CDR2 is YYNGEE. CDR3: CASSSTERTQYF. The CDR3 nucleotides read TGTGCCAGCAGCTCCACGGAGCGGACGCAGTATTTT.

The V call is TRBV6-5, the J call TRBJ2-7; D may be TRBD2 (6 bases). The CDR3 is 14 residues long. Germline V lookup: CDR1 MNHEY, CDR2 SVGAGI. Trimming pared 8 bases from V and 4 bases from J, leaving 18 bases between. CDR3 nucleotides: TGTGCCAGCCGGGGGAGAGCAACGAGGTACGAGCAGTACTTC. Translating gives CASRGRATRYEQYF.

This chain joins TRBV2 and TRBJ2-5; 9 bases agree with TRBD1. Germline trimming cut 6 bases from V and 4 bases from J; bases unmatched to any gene: 3. The CDR3 runs to 13 residues. Germline CDR1 and CDR2: SNHLY and FYNNEI. Here the CDR3 reads CASRGQGLETQYF. The CDR3 nucleotides read TGTGCCAGCAGAGGACAGGGGTTAGAGACCCAGTACTTC.